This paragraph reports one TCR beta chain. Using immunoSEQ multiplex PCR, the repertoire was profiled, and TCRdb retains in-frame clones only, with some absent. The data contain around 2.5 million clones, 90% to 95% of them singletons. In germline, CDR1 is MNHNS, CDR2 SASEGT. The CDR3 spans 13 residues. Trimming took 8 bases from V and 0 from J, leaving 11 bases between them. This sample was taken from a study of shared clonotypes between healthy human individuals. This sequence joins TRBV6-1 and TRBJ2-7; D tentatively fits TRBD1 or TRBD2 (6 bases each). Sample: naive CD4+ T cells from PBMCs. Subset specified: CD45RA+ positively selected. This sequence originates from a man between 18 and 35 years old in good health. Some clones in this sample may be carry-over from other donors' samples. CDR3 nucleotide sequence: TGTGCCAGCCGAGGGGGGAGCTCCTACGAGCAGTACTTC. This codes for CASRGGSSYEQYF.